Below are 9 T cell receptor beta chains sequenced from a single sample in a study of radiation and T cells in renal cell carcinoma. The time point is: blood 2 weeks post-SBRT. Treatment described: 15 Gy SBRT to primary tumor, nephrectomy 4 weeks later. The protocol was immunoSEQ multiplex PCR, while the TCRdb copy is restricted to in-frame clones and leaves out a portion. The sample records around 60,000 clones, around 78% being singletons. Source: blood, taken from a patient whose treatment included radiotherapy and nephrectomy. These receptors were taken from a man between 60 and 70 years old with renal cell carcinoma.

J is TRBJ2-1 and V is TRBV20-1, with unresolved D. The CDR3 spans 11 residues. Trimming removed 7 bases from V and 5 bases from J, with 9 bases in between. CDR1 is DFQATT, CDR2 SNEGSKA, per germline (reference sequence). The CDR3 DNA reads as TGCAGTGTGGCCAGAAACAATGAGCAGTTCTTC. Encoded protein: CSVARNNEQFF.

The V call is TRBV19, the J call TRBJ2-7; D gene unclear. In germline, CDR1 is LNHDA, CDR2 SQIVND (reference sequence). The CDR3 has 15 residues. V gave up 6 bases and J gave up 0 bases, with 15 bases separating them. The CDR3 DNA is TGTGCCAGTAGCATAAGGACGGAAGCCTCCTACGAGCAGTACTTC. Translating gives CASSIRTEASYEQYF.

This clone has only a few counts. This chain joins TRBV5-4 and TRBJ2-1, with no clear D. The V gene's germline CDR1 is SGHNT and CDR2 YYREEE (reference sequence). Trimming took 0 bases from V and 6 from J, leaving 7 bases between them. The CDR3 is made up of 13 amino acids. The CDR3 loop is CASSLGSANEQFF. For the CDR3, the DNA is TGTGCCAGCAGCTTGGGTTCGGCCAATGAGCAGTTCTTC. The full variable domain, completed using reference TRBV5-4 and TRBJ2-1, is ETGVTQSPTHLIKTRGQQVTLRCSSQSGHNTVSWYQQALGQGPQFIFQYYREEENGRGNFPPRFSGLQFPNYSSELNVNALELDDSALYLCASSLGSANEQFFGPGTRLTVL.

The rearrangement joins TRBV5-1 to TRBJ2-1; 8 positions match TRBD2. CDR3 size: 15 residues. The germline CDR1 and CDR2 sequences are SGHRS and YFSETQ. J lost 5 bases, V lost 6 bases, and 10 bases had no gene match. CDR3 loop: CASKMGLGGDNEQFF. CDR3 coding DNA: TGCGCCAGCAAGATGGGACTAGGAGGGGACAATGAGCAGTTCTTC.

The chain combines TRBV10-3 with TRBJ2-1; 9 nucleotides align to TRBD2. CDR3 size: 20 residues. Germline CDR1 reads ENHRY; CDR2 reads SYGVKD. V trimming: 2 bases; J trimming: 9 bases; junction bases outside the gene matches: 23. In nucleotides, the CDR3 is TGTGCCATCAGTGAGCCCGAAGGAGTCACTAGCGGGCGGATTCGGGGTGAGCAGTTCTTC. This gives the protein CAISEPEGVTSGRIRGEQFF.

V and J are TRBV7-8 and TRBJ1-3, with unresolved D. V was cut by 4 bases and J by 0 bases, with 7 bases left in between. CDR1 and CDR2 (germline): SGHVS, FQNEAQ. The CDR3 sequence is 14 residues long. CDR3 region: CASSWGSSGNTIYF. Here the CDR3 DNA reads TGTGCCAGCAGCTGGGGTAGCTCTGGAAACACCATATATTTT.

This chain uses TRBV5-1 with TRBJ2-2; maybe TRBD2 (5 bases). The CDR3 loop spans 16 amino acids. Per the germline V gene, CDR1 is SGHRS and CDR2 is YFSETQ. V gave up 0 bases and J gave up 6 bases, with 15 bases separating them. Here the CDR3 DNA reads TGCGCCAGCAGCTTGGAAAGGACCCGTAGCGCCGGGGAGCTGTTTTTT. Encoded protein: CASSLERTRSAGELFF.

The chain recombines TRBV10-2 with TRBJ1-4; 8 bases agree with TRBD1. The CDR3 totals 16 residues. Unmatched junction bases numbered 14, after V lost 6 bases and J lost 8 bases. Germline V gene lookup returns CDR1 WSHSY and CDR2 SAAADI. The DNA for the CDR3 is TGCGCCAGCAGCGAAGTCCCCGGACAGGGACCCGAAAAACTGTTTTTT. Translating gives CASSEVPGQGPEKLFF.

This chain links TRBV20-1 with TRBJ2-3; D is possibly TRBD1 or TRBD2 (6 bases each). The CDR3 is 11 residues long. The germline gives CDR1 DFQATT, CDR2 SNEGSKA (reference sequence). V shed 6 bases and J shed 6 bases, with 10 bases lying between them. CDR3 bases: TGCAGTGCAGGGGGGTTCGATACGCAGTATTTT. Amino acid sequence: CSAGGFDTQYF.